This is a list of T cell receptor beta chains from one sample in a study of blood T cell repertoires in COVID-19. Profiling relied on immunoSEQ multiplex PCR, and the TCRdb table lists in-frame clones only, not all of them. The table includes 200,000 to 300,000 clones, around 90% detected once. Sequenced sample: peripheral blood. Source of these receptors: a woman aged 60 to 75 with COVID-19, enrolled during active disease. Both conserved end residues are part of each CDR3. The order of the fields is D gene, J gene, clone size, V gene, CDR3 DNA, CDR3 protein. D genes are given only for firm matches. Rows may omit the clone size; those that give it use once, few, many or a size class.

d_call: TRBD1
j_call: TRBJ1-2
clone_size: NA
v_call: TRBV9
cdr3_nt: TGTGCCAGCAGCGTACTACTCGGACAGGGGGCTAACGTGGATGGCTACACCTTC
cdr3_aa: CASSVLLGQGANVDGYTF

d_call: NA
j_call: TRBJ1-1
clone_size: once
v_call: TRBV6-4
cdr3_nt: TGTGCCAGCAGTGCCGGGGGGAACACTGAAGCTTTCTTT
cdr3_aa: CASSAGGNTEAFF

d_call: TRBD1
j_call: TRBJ2-1
clone_size: NA
v_call: TRBV24-1
cdr3_nt: TGTGCCACCAGTGACCCACTGACAGGGGGCCACAATGAGCAGTTCTTC
cdr3_aa: CATSDPLTGGHNEQFF

d_call: NA
j_call: TRBJ1-3
clone_size: NA
v_call: TRBV5-4
cdr3_nt: TGTGCCAGCAGCTTTCAGGGCCCCGTCGATGGAAACACCATATATTTT
cdr3_aa: CASSFQGPVDGNTIYF

d_call: NA
j_call: TRBJ2-1
clone_size: NA
v_call: TRBV28
cdr3_nt: TGTGCCAGCAGTCGGGGAGAGGGATACAATGAGCAGTTCTTC
cdr3_aa: CASSRGEGYNEQFF

d_call: TRBD1
j_call: TRBJ2-5
clone_size: NA
v_call: TRBV6-6
cdr3_nt: TGTGCCAGCAGTTTACAGGGGGGTGAGACCCAGTACTTC
cdr3_aa: CASSLQGGETQYF

d_call: TRBD2
j_call: TRBJ2-5
clone_size: NA
v_call: TRBV6-6
cdr3_nt: TGTGCCAGCAGGCCCCTAGCGGGAGGGCCTAAGGAGACCCAGTACTTC
cdr3_aa: CASRPLAGGPKETQYF

d_call: TRBD2
j_call: TRBJ2-5
clone_size: NA
v_call: TRBV4-3
cdr3_nt: TGCGCCAGCAGCCAAGATGCGGGGACTAGCGGAGAGACCCAGTACTTC
cdr3_aa: CASSQDAGTSGETQYF

d_call: NA
j_call: TRBJ2-1
clone_size: NA
v_call: TRBV10-2
cdr3_nt: TGCGCCATCTCCCTTTACAATGAGCAGTTCTTC
cdr3_aa: CAISLYNEQFF

d_call: NA
j_call: TRBJ1-2
clone_size: NA
v_call: TRBV28
cdr3_nt: TGTGCCAGCAGTAGAAGGGGAACTAACTATGGCTACACCTTC
cdr3_aa: CASSRRGTNYGYTF

d_call: NA
j_call: TRBJ2-1
clone_size: once
v_call: TRBV12-5
cdr3_nt: TGTGCTAGTGGTAATCAAGGGGGAATCTACAATGAGCAGTTCTTC
cdr3_aa: CASGNQGGIYNEQFF

d_call: TRBD1
j_call: TRBJ1-5
clone_size: NA
v_call: TRBV10-3
cdr3_nt: TGTGCCATCAGTGGGGGACAGGGTAATCAGCCCCAGCATTTT
cdr3_aa: CAISGGQGNQPQHF

d_call: TRBD1
j_call: TRBJ1-2
clone_size: NA
v_call: TRBV27
cdr3_nt: TGTGCCAGCAGTGTCTCCGGGACAGGGAACTATGGCTACACCTTC
cdr3_aa: CASSVSGTGNYGYTF

d_call: NA
j_call: TRBJ2-1
clone_size: once
v_call: TRBV28
cdr3_nt: TGTGCCAGCAGCCAGTCAACCAGCAGGGGCAATGAGCAGTTCTTC
cdr3_aa: CASSQSTSRGNEQFF

d_call: NA
j_call: TRBJ2-7
clone_size: few
v_call: TRBV28
cdr3_nt: TGTGCCAGCAGTCTACCCGGACAGTCTCCCCTACGTAGGGAGCAGTACTTC
cdr3_aa: CASSLPGQSPLRREQYF

d_call: TRBD1
j_call: TRBJ2-1
clone_size: NA
v_call: TRBV5-5
cdr3_nt: TGTGCCAGCGGGACAGGGGGGCAGGATGAGCAGTTCTTC
cdr3_aa: CASGTGGQDEQFF

d_call: TRBD2
j_call: TRBJ2-7
clone_size: NA
v_call: TRBV11-2
cdr3_nt: TGTGCCAGCAGCTTTGGGCTAGCGGGAGTTGGGGAGCAGTACTTC
cdr3_aa: CASSFGLAGVGEQYF

d_call: NA
j_call: TRBJ1-2
clone_size: NA
v_call: TRBV30
cdr3_nt: TGTGCCTGGACCAGAGGAGGGCAGGTCGATGGCTACACCTTC
cdr3_aa: CAWTRGGQVDGYTF

d_call: TRBD2
j_call: TRBJ2-2
clone_size: once
v_call: TRBV2
cdr3_nt: TGTGCCTCCGACCCGGCGGGAGTGGGGGTCGGGGAGCTGTTTTTT
cdr3_aa: CASDPAGVGVGELFF

d_call: TRBD2
j_call: TRBJ2-3
clone_size: NA
v_call: TRBV7-2
cdr3_nt: TGTGCCAGCAGCTCGGGACTAGCGGGGGGCACAGATACGCAGTATTTT
cdr3_aa: CASSSGLAGGTDTQYF

d_call: TRBD2
j_call: TRBJ2-6
clone_size: NA
v_call: TRBV28
cdr3_nt: TGTGCCAGCAGTTTATCACTAGCGGGAGGGCCTGGGGCCAACGTCCTGACTTTC
cdr3_aa: CASSLSLAGGPGANVLTF

d_call: NA
j_call: TRBJ2-5
clone_size: NA
v_call: TRBV11-2
cdr3_nt: TGTGCCAGCAGCTTTTCTCTGGAGACAGTTCAAGAGACCCAGTACTTC
cdr3_aa: CASSFSLETVQETQYF

d_call: NA
j_call: TRBJ2-5
clone_size: few
v_call: TRBV28
cdr3_nt: TGTGCCAGCAGGGGGCTGCAAGAGACCCAGTACTTC
cdr3_aa: CASRGLQETQYF

d_call: TRBD1
j_call: TRBJ2-5
clone_size: NA
v_call: TRBV29-1
cdr3_nt: TGCAGCGTTGGGCAGGGGGTAGGAGAGACCCAGTACTTC
cdr3_aa: CSVGQGVGETQYF

d_call: TRBD2
j_call: TRBJ2-5
clone_size: NA
v_call: TRBV10-3
cdr3_nt: TGTGCCAACTCCGCTAGCGGGGGGCAAGAGACCCAGTACTTC
cdr3_aa: CANSASGGQETQYF

d_call: NA
j_call: TRBJ2-1
clone_size: NA
v_call: TRBV11-1
cdr3_nt: TGTGCCAGCAGCCCCATAGCCCACAATGAGCAGTTCTTC
cdr3_aa: CASSPIAHNEQFF

d_call: TRBD2
j_call: TRBJ2-5
clone_size: NA
v_call: TRBV6-2/TRBV6-3
cdr3_nt: TGTGCCAGCAGTTCCGCTAGCGGGAGGGATCCCCAGTACTTC
cdr3_aa: CASSSASGRDPQYF

d_call: TRBD1
j_call: TRBJ2-3
clone_size: NA
v_call: TRBV5-1
cdr3_nt: TGCGCCAGCAGCACGCCGGGACAGGGGCACGCAGATACGCAGTATTTT
cdr3_aa: CASSTPGQGHADTQYF

d_call: TRBD1
j_call: TRBJ2-5
clone_size: NA
v_call: TRBV5-4
cdr3_nt: TGTGCCAGCAGCTCGACGTCGACAGGGCCAGAGACCCAGTACTTC
cdr3_aa: CASSSTSTGPETQYF

d_call: NA
j_call: TRBJ1-2
clone_size: NA
v_call: TRBV19
cdr3_nt: TGTGCCAGTAGTAAAAGACAGATTAACTATGGCTACACCTTC
cdr3_aa: CASSKRQINYGYTF

d_call: TRBD1
j_call: TRBJ1-4
clone_size: few
v_call: TRBV19
cdr3_nt: TGTGCCAGTAGTATAGCCCGGGACAGGGGTGAAAAACTGTTTTTT
cdr3_aa: CASSIARDRGEKLFF

d_call: TRBD2
j_call: TRBJ2-1
clone_size: NA
v_call: TRBV3-1/TRBV3-2
cdr3_nt: TGTGCCAGCAGCCCTTCTAGCGGGAGGAAAGTCAATGAGCAGTTCTTC
cdr3_aa: CASSPSSGRKVNEQFF

d_call: NA
j_call: TRBJ1-2
clone_size: NA
v_call: TRBV12-3/TRBV12-4
cdr3_nt: TGTGCCAGCCAGATTAGCGATAACTATGGCTACACCTTC
cdr3_aa: CASQISDNYGYTF

d_call: TRBD1
j_call: TRBJ1-1
clone_size: NA
v_call: TRBV2
cdr3_nt: TGTGCCAGCAGCCGGGACAGGGGGGCTTTCTTT
cdr3_aa: CASSRDRGAFF

d_call: TRBD2
j_call: TRBJ2-1
clone_size: NA
v_call: TRBV9
cdr3_nt: TGTGCCAGCAGCGTAAGAACTAGCGGAACCAATGAGCAGTTCTTC
cdr3_aa: CASSVRTSGTNEQFF

d_call: TRBD2
j_call: TRBJ2-7
clone_size: NA
v_call: TRBV11-3
cdr3_nt: TGTGCCAGCAGCGCCGCCGGGACTACCTACGAGCAGTACTTC
cdr3_aa: CASSAAGTTYEQYF

d_call: NA
j_call: TRBJ2-2
clone_size: few
v_call: TRBV6-5
cdr3_nt: TGTGCCAGCACCGCGGGATGGAACACCGGGGAGCTGTTTTTT
cdr3_aa: CASTAGWNTGELFF

d_call: TRBD1
j_call: TRBJ2-2
clone_size: NA
v_call: TRBV5-1
cdr3_nt: TGCGCCAGCAGCAAGGGGACAGGGGGGAGCACCGGGGAGCTGTTTTTT
cdr3_aa: CASSKGTGGSTGELFF

d_call: NA
j_call: TRBJ2-2
clone_size: NA
v_call: TRBV6-5
cdr3_nt: TGTGCCAGCAGTTACGGCAGGGTTGCGGAGCTGTTTTTT
cdr3_aa: CASSYGRVAELFF

d_call: NA
j_call: TRBJ1-1
clone_size: NA
v_call: TRBV28
cdr3_nt: TGTGCCAGCAGTCCTGCACAGCGGATGAACACTGAAGCTTTCTTT
cdr3_aa: CASSPAQRMNTEAFF

d_call: NA
j_call: TRBJ2-7
clone_size: NA
v_call: TRBV28
cdr3_nt: TGTGCCAGCAGTGCGGGGCAATGGGAGCAGTACTTC
cdr3_aa: CASSAGQWEQYF

d_call: NA
j_call: TRBJ2-1
clone_size: NA
v_call: TRBV24-1
cdr3_nt: TGTGCCACCAGTGACCCGGAGGCCAGCTCCTACAATGAGCAGTTCTTC
cdr3_aa: CATSDPEASSYNEQFF

d_call: NA
j_call: TRBJ2-5
clone_size: NA
v_call: TRBV11-2
cdr3_nt: TGTGCCAGCAGCCCCCGTATAAGGGGGACGGAGACCCAGTACTTC
cdr3_aa: CASSPRIRGTETQYF

d_call: TRBD1
j_call: TRBJ1-4
clone_size: NA
v_call: TRBV19
cdr3_nt: TGTGCCAGTAAGGCTTCCGGGACAGGGGATGAAAAACTGTTTTTT
cdr3_aa: CASKASGTGDEKLFF

d_call: TRBD1
j_call: TRBJ1-6
clone_size: NA
v_call: TRBV28
cdr3_nt: TGTGCCAGCAGTGTGACAGGGTACAATTCACCCCTCCACTTT
cdr3_aa: CASSVTGYNSPLHF